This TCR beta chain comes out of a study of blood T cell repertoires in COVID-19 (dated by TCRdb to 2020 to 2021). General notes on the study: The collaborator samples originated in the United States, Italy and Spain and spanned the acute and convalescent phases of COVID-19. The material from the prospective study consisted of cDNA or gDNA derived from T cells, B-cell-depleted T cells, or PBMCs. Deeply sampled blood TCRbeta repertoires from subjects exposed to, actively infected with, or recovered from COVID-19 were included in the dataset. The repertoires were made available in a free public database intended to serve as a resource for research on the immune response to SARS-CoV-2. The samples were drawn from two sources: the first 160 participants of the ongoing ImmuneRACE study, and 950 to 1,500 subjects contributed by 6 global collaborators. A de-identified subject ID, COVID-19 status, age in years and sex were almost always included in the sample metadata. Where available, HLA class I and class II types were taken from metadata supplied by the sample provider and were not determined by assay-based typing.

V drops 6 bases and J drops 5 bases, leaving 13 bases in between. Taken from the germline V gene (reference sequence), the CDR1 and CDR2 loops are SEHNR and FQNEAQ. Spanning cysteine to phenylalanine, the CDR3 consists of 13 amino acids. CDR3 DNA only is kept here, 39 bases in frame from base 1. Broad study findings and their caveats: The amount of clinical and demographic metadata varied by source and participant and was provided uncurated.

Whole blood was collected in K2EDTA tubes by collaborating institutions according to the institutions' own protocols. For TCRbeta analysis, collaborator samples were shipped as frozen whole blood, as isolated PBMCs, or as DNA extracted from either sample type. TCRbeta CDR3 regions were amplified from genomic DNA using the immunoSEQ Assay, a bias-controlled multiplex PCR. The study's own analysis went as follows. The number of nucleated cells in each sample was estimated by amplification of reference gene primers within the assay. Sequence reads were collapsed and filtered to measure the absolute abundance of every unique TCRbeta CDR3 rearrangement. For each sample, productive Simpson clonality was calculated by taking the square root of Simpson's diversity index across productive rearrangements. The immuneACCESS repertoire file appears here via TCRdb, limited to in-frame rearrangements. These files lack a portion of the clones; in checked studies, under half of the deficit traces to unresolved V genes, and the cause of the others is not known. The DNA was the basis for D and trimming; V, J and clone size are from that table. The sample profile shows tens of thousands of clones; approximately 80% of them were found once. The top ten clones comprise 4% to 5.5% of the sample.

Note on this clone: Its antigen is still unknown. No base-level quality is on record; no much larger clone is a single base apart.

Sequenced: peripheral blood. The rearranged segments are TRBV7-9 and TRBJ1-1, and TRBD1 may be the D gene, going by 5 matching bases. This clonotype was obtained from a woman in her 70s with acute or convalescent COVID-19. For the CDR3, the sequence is CASSQYGGTEAFF. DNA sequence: TGTGCCAGCAGTCAATATGGGGGGACTGAAGCTTTCTTT.